These 5 T cell receptor beta chains were sequenced from one sample in a study of blood T cells in healthy people across ages. A sample-barcoded 5' primer and a J-beta primer mix were used in a second PCR of about 7 to 11 cycles. MiXCR, applied by TCRdb to the 5' RACE reads, yields one record per CDR3 protein. The sample shows about 1.4 million distinct CDR3 sequences, approximately 59% of them seen only once. Material: blood. These receptors were obtained from a man aged 18-30 years in good health.

J is TRBJ2-7 and V is TRBV6-5, with D maybe TRBD1 (5 bases). The CDR3 length is 16 residues. Germline CDR1 MNHEY, CDR2 SVGAGI. With 6 bases removed from V and 1 base from J, the gap between germline ends came to 19 bases. In nucleotides, the CDR3 is TGTGCCAGCAGCCGACAGTCTAAATATATTTCCTACGAGCAGTACTTC. Its protein is CASSRQSKYISYEQYF.

This clonotype was seen more than once but under ten times. The chain combines TRBV29-1 with TRBJ2-1, with TRBD1 identical over 9 bases. Germline assignment: CDR1 SQVTM and CDR2 ANQGSEA. The CDR3 consists of 12 residues. Trimming removed 6 bases from V and 12 bases from J; junction bases left unmatched: 9. CDR3 DNA sequence: TGCAGCGTCCGAATCGTGGGACAGGGGCAGTTCTTC. Amino acid sequence: CSVRIVGQGQFF.

In this sample, this clonotype turned up a few times. The gene calls are TRBV13 and TRBJ1-1, with D unresolved. The CDR3 has 14 amino acids. V was clipped by 0 bases and J by 6 bases, with 11 bases between them. Germline V lookup: CDR1 PRHDT, CDR2 FYEKMQ (reference sequence). The CDR3 is CASSLGQGFAEAFF. DNA for the CDR3: TGTGCCAGCAGCTTAGGCCAAGGGTTCGCTGAAGCTTTCTTT.

There are a few counts of this clonotype. The genes are TRBV20-1 and TRBJ2-5, with 12 bases aligning to TRBD1. The J call may not be correct, given that the DNA end is closer to TRBJ2-7. The CDR3 totals 14 residues. Germline lookup yields CDR1 DFQATT and CDR2 SNEGSKA (reference sequence). The CDR3 DNA reads as TGCAGTGCTGGACCCGGGACAGGGGGCGTCGAGCAGTACTTC. This translates into CSAGPGTGGVEQYF.

V is TRBV20-1 and J is TRBJ1-5; tentatively, D is TRBD1 (6 bases). V lost 6 bases and J 9 bases, leaving 15 bases between the germline ends. Per the germline V gene, CDR1 is DFQATT and CDR2 is SNEGSKA (reference sequence). CDR3 length equals 12 residues. Here the CDR3 reads CSATGQFLPQHF. Here the CDR3 DNA reads TGCAGTGCGACCGGACAGTTCTTGCCCCAGCATTTT.